The entry below gives a single TCR beta chain sequence along with its context. This clone was observed a handful of times. What antigen it recognizes has not been identified. Base-call qualities are not available, and no considerably larger clone is one nucleotide away. The cohort was made up of hundreds of healthy bone marrow donors. Cohort members were all nominally healthy when sampled, although unrecorded immune exposures were likely present. The donor was CMV seropositive and was included in the group of approximately 310 seropositive cohort members. A peripheral blood sample was provided by each donor, and peripheral blood mononuclear cells were used for TCR beta sequencing. Genomic DNA was extracted from the blood cell samples with the Qiagen DNeasy Blood Extraction Kit. Libraries were built with the immunoSEQ multiplex PCR assay. The multiplex PCR relied on a mix of 60 forward primers for TCR Vbeta segments and 13 reverse primers for TCR Jbeta segments. A multiplex PCR assay on genomic DNA amplified the CDR3 region of rearranged TCR beta genes. On the Illumina HiSeq System, the amplified TCR beta libraries were sequenced as 87-base-pair reads. As for the authors' bioinformatics: In a later analysis, 70 million to 95 million unique TCR beta chains were counted across the roughly 700 repertoires, and around 10 million of these chains were shared by at least two donors. To remove PCR and sequencing errors, raw reads were error-corrected and collapsed into unique sequences using a nearest-neighbor algorithm that merged closely related sequences. V, D and J gene segments were assigned by aligning CDR3 sequences to IMGT reference sequences. For a sequence to be retained, a match of at least six nucleotides was required to both a V gene segment and a J gene segment. Rearrangements were classified as productive when the CDR3 lacked stop codons and remained in frame with V and J, and all other rearrangements were classified as non-productive. Following IMGT convention, CDR3 was defined as the stretch from the second conserved V-encoded cysteine up to the conserved J-encoded phenylalanine. The earlier analysis of some 550 of the donors excluded any sequence lacking an unambiguous match to a single V gene segment. An earlier analysis of fewer than 650 of the donors classified V segments as functional when productive rearrangements were above 56.7% and as segregating when the standard deviation between donors was above 5%. To diagnose cytomegalovirus status from the catalog of TCR beta chain sequences, a statistical classification framework was built. A later analysis assigned V and J genes by comparing TCR nucleotide sequences with IMGT/GENE-DB human TR gene sequences. A later analysis assigned CDR3 sequences and most-parsimonious VDJ recombination scenarios with the TCRdist pipeline. A later analysis defined each TCR beta chain by its CDR3 amino acid sequence plus V-gene family, and excluded reads lacking a unique V-gene family. As a way to deal with suspected cross-contamination and a sequencing artifact, a later analysis dropped approximately 590 nucleotide sequences that were highly shared and had low generation probability. A later analysis calculated a clonal expansion index for each public chain from normalized within-repertoire ranks of inferred template counts. A later analysis computed generation probabilities with a VDJ recombination model fitted to out-of-frame rearrangements, and checked the results against IGoR. A later analysis scored TCR-TCR, TCR-HLA and TCR-CMV co-occurrence with hypergeometric tests, applying a repertoire-size bias correction to TCR pairs. False discovery rates were estimated in a later analysis by permuting HLA or CMV assignments 20 times. In a later analysis, co-occurring TCRs were grouped with DBSCAN, and TCRdist sequence similarity was added when clustering was performed within HLA-allele-positive subsets. Repertoires with fewer than 30,000 or more than 120,000 public chains were left out of co-occurrence clustering, as were a few repertoires with anomalous nucleotide sharing. This is the immuneACCESS table as TCRdb keeps it, with only in-frame sequences that have V and J called. A part of the clones is gone; compared with another copy, unresolved V genes explain less than half, and the rest is unexplained. For V, J and clone size, that table is used; D and trimming come from the DNA. The sample data list 130,000 or so clones, and about 8% of these were observed just once. About 6.6% of the sample belongs to the ten largest clones.

These data come from a study of cytomegalovirus exposure and HLA in healthy donors (dated by TCRdb to 2016 to 2017). Describing the broader study: According to an earlier analysis of a few hundred of the donors, about 179 million T cells yielded 90 million to 140 million unique TCR beta sequences and about 300 Gb of sequence data. Genome-wide SNP genotypes for about 60% of the 666 donors were used in a later genetic analysis, which treated that subset as a discovery cohort. HLA typing included class I and class II loci at four-digit resolution. To predict cytomegalovirus infection status, the study brought together high-throughput TCR immunosequencing, statistical association of individual TCRs with disease status, and machine learning. About 5 DR-DQ haplotypes were handled as single units for association and clustering, since linkage in the cohort was strong. The study used immunosequencing to profile the T cell repertoires of several hundred subjects and linked those repertoires to cytomegalovirus serostatus. All discovery cohort repertoires had been generated using a single sequencing platform. The study aimed to test whether cataloging public T cell receptors could reveal signatures of past pathogen exposure. Typing coverage differed by locus: A, B, C, DRB1 and DQB1 were typed in roughly 620-630 donors, DQA1 in around 500, DPA1 in approximately 610, and DPB1 in around 440. A later analysis re-examined previously published TCR beta repertoires from roughly 720 donors and added high-resolution HLA genotyping to investigate patterns of TCR occurrence. Among a few hundred genotyped donors of the cohort, an average of roughly 240,000 unique TCR beta nucleotide sequences were sequenced per donor, about a sixth of them non-productive. Donor age, sex, ethnicity and CMV serostatus were compiled alongside the repertoire data. Along with the roughly 670-subject first cohort, a separate validation cohort of more than 90 different subjects was used. Approximately 330 gigabases of sequencing data and 91 million or so unique TCR sequences made up an early release that covered 640 HLA-typed donors. Among the roughly 400 genotyped donors, around 81% belonged to the genetic ancestry cluster associated with self-reported Caucasian donors. Rather than drawing on any new phenotypic data, the later analysis identified candidate immune exposures from TCR beta sequences and the way those sequences occurred across donors. An earlier analysis of 450 to 750 of the donors used high-throughput TCR beta sequencing to judge whether each TCR beta V gene segment behaved as functional or pseudogenic. The study at large found these results: At a false discovery rate of 0.05, a later analysis linked under 20,000 TCR beta sequences to specific HLA alleles. In a later genetic analysis, a missense DCLRE1C variant was associated with V-gene and J-gene trimming of TCR beta chains, and the association was replicated in an independent cohort. A later analysis reported that several top co-occurrence clusters appeared linked to parvovirus B19, influenza, CMV and Epstein-Barr virus. According to the authors, the approach could potentially be generalized to other disease states and immunological phenotypes. In a later analysis, HLA-associated TCR beta chains showed more clonal expansion and lower generation probabilities than non-associated chains that were equally common. In this cohort, only TCR beta chains were sequenced, and detectable features were limited by the absence of alpha or paired-chain data. Broadly in line with IMGT annotations, most TCR beta V segments showed up in productive rearrangements about 90% or about 30% of the time in an earlier analysis of 450 to 600 of the donors. According to a later analysis, most CMV-associated TCR beta chains appeared to be HLA-restricted, and the HLA associations seemed to be driven largely by CMV exposure. Roughly uniform sequencing depth across donors was assumed in presence/absence analyses, although this assumption may not hold. When HLA alleles, especially DR and DQ, strongly co-occurred, attributing TCR associations to individual alleles was difficult. Most TCR sequences were observed very rarely across donors, whereas some public TCRs were present in many individuals. Because the 87-base-pair reads could not distinguish some IMGT-functional V segments, including TRBV6-2 and TRBV6-3, those segments were excluded. The earlier analysis of some 540 of the donors excluded some 15 rarely observed V segments, including chromosome 9 orphons, because counts were too low. Correlated functional status among segregating V segments might reflect linkage disequilibrium, but an unknown experimental factor could not be ruled out. A cluster of highly shared sequence variants was judged likely to be a technical artifact of the sequencing pipeline. The study gave a list of 150 to 200 TCR beta chains associated with cytomegalovirus. A further reported finding was that TCR beta sequences accurately predicted the HLA-A and HLA-B alleles for most subjects in the first cohort. Immune exposure information for the cohort was limited to CMV serostatus. A later analysis found that TCR association rates varied across HLA loci, with DRB1 alleles showing the most associated TCRs and HLA-C alleles the fewest. According to a later genetic analysis, donors in an Asian-associated ancestry cluster had fewer N-insertions in productive TCRs than the approximately 710-donor mean. The classifier was reported to diagnose cytomegalovirus status with high specificity and sensitivity in both the original cohort and the validation cohort. In vitro tests confirmed that a few of the cytomegalovirus-associated TCR beta chains recognize cytomegalovirus antigens. HLA typing was unavailable for some donors at each locus, so association tests used only the typed subset.

According to the germline V gene, CDR1 reads MNHNS and CDR2 reads SASEGT. V loses 2 bases at its end and J loses 3 bases; junction bases beyond the gene matches: 9. Reading from cysteine to phenylalanine, the CDR3 counts 17 amino acids. Only the CDR3 part of the read is kept: 51 bases, read in frame from the first base. The chain uses TRBV6-1 and TRBJ1-1; a stretch of 10 junction bases matches TRBD1. The material sequenced was PBMCs. The sequence was obtained from a woman between 35 and 50 years old in good health and CMV-seropositive. The nucleotide sequence is TGTGCCAGCAGTGAAATGGGTGACAGGGGGCTTTACACTGAAGCTTTCTTT. It specifies CASSEMGDRGLYTEAFF.